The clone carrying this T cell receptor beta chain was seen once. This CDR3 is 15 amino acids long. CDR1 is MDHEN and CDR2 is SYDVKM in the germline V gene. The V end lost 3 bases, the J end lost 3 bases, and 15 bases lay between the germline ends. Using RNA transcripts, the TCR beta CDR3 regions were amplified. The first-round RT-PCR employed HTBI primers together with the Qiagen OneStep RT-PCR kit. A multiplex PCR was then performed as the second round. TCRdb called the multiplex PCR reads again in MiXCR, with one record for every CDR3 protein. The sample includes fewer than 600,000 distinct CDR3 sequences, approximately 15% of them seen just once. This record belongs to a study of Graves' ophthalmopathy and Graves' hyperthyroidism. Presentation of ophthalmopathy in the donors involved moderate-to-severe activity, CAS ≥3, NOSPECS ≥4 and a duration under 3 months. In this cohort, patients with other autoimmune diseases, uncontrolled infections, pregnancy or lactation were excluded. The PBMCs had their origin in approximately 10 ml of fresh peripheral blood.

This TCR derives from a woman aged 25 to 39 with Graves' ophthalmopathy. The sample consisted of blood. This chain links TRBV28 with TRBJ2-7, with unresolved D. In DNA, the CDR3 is TGTGCCAGCAGTTTCTTCTCGTTAGGGTTCTACGAGCAGTACTTC. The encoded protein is CASSFFSLGFYEQYF.